The rows below give T cell receptor beta chains drawn from one sample of a study of PD-L1 blockade in urothelial cancer. Using immunoSEQ multiplex PCR, the repertoire was profiled, and TCRdb retains in-frame clones only, with some absent. The sample has 30,000 or so clones, 80% seen once. The sample consisted of PBMCs, taken around atezolizumab (anti-PD-L1) treatment. These receptors were obtained from a man over 45 with urothelial cancer. CDR3s include the opening cysteine and the closing phenylalanine or tryptophan. The D gene is left open where the match is weak. Clone sizes are given selectively: once, few, many, or a class where the clone is expanded.

j_call: TRBJ1-2; d_call: NA; v_call: TRBV5-1; clone_size: NA; cdr3_aa: CASSYSGSGYGYTF; cdr3_nt: TGCGCCAGCAGCTATTCGGGGTCAGGCTATGGCTACACCTTC
j_call: TRBJ1-1; d_call: NA; v_call: TRBV7-8; clone_size: once; cdr3_aa: CASSFRGRGTEAFF; cdr3_nt: TGTGCCAGCAGCTTCAGGGGCCGTGGCACTGAAGCTTTCTTT
j_call: TRBJ1-1; d_call: NA; v_call: TRBV7-6; clone_size: once; cdr3_aa: CASSPTPGAEAFF; cdr3_nt: TGTGCCAGCAGTCCTACGCCCGGTGCTGAAGCTTTCTTT
j_call: TRBJ1-4; d_call: TRBD1; v_call: TRBV7-2; clone_size: NA; cdr3_aa: CASSLDRDEKLFF; cdr3_nt: TGTGCCAGCAGCTTGGACAGGGACGAAAAACTGTTTTTT
j_call: TRBJ2-1; d_call: TRBD1; v_call: TRBV19; clone_size: NA; cdr3_aa: CASSTKGQGGEQFF; cdr3_nt: TGTGCCAGTAGTACTAAAGGACAGGGGGGTGAGCAGTTCTTC
j_call: TRBJ1-5; d_call: TRBD1; v_call: TRBV6-1; clone_size: NA; cdr3_aa: CASAPQGAGQPQHF; cdr3_nt: TGTGCCAGCGCACCCCAGGGGGCCGGTCAGCCCCAGCATTTT
j_call: TRBJ2-7; d_call: NA; v_call: TRBV7-9; clone_size: medium-sized; cdr3_aa: CASSVPGRAYEQYF; cdr3_nt: TGTGCCAGCAGCGTCCCAGGCAGGGCCTACGAGCAGTACTTC
j_call: TRBJ1-3; d_call: NA; v_call: TRBV6-6; clone_size: NA; cdr3_aa: CASSVRGSSGNTIYF; cdr3_nt: TGTGCCAGCAGTGTCAGGGGAAGCTCTGGAAACACCATATATTTT
j_call: TRBJ1-2; d_call: TRBD1; v_call: TRBV29-1; clone_size: NA; cdr3_aa: CSVEGQGNYGYTF; cdr3_nt: TGCAGCGTTGAAGGACAGGGGAATTATGGCTACACCTTC
j_call: TRBJ1-2; d_call: TRBD1; v_call: TRBV5-1; clone_size: NA; cdr3_aa: CASSLQGAPDGYTF; cdr3_nt: TGCGCCAGCAGCTTGCAGGGGGCCCCGGACGGCTACACCTTC
j_call: TRBJ2-7; d_call: TRBD2; v_call: TRBV10-1; clone_size: few; cdr3_aa: CASSEEHSGVLRSSYEQYF; cdr3_nt: TGCGCCAGCAGTGAAGAGCATAGCGGGGTCCTGAGAAGCTCCTACGAGCAGTACTTC
j_call: TRBJ1-1; d_call: TRBD1; v_call: TRBV6-6; clone_size: NA; cdr3_aa: CASSPWTGQNTEAFF; cdr3_nt: TGTGCCAGCAGTCCGTGGACAGGGCAGAACACTGAAGCTTTCTTT
j_call: TRBJ2-3; d_call: TRBD1; v_call: TRBV6-5; clone_size: once; cdr3_aa: CASSSRDRGMNTQYF; cdr3_nt: TGTGCCAGCAGTTCCCGGGACAGGGGAATGAATACGCAGTATTTT
j_call: TRBJ1-5; d_call: NA; v_call: TRBV27; clone_size: NA; cdr3_aa: CASSLRAHQPQHF; cdr3_nt: TGTGCCAGCAGTTTGCGGGCCCATCAGCCCCAGCATTTT
j_call: TRBJ2-6; d_call: NA; v_call: TRBV19; clone_size: NA; cdr3_aa: CASTPQGGRAGANVLTF; cdr3_nt: TGTGCCAGTACCCCACAGGGTGGCCGGGCTGGGGCCAACGTCCTGACTTTC
j_call: TRBJ2-7; d_call: TRBD1; v_call: TRBV4-2; clone_size: NA; cdr3_aa: CASSQTRTGGYEQYF; cdr3_nt: TGTGCCAGCAGCCAAACCCGGACAGGGGGGTACGAGCAGTACTTC
j_call: TRBJ2-7; d_call: TRBD1; v_call: TRBV29-1; clone_size: NA; cdr3_aa: CRGVGTNRGRSYEQYF; cdr3_nt: TGCAGAGGTGTGGGTACTAACAGGGGGCGCAGCTACGAGCAGTACTTC